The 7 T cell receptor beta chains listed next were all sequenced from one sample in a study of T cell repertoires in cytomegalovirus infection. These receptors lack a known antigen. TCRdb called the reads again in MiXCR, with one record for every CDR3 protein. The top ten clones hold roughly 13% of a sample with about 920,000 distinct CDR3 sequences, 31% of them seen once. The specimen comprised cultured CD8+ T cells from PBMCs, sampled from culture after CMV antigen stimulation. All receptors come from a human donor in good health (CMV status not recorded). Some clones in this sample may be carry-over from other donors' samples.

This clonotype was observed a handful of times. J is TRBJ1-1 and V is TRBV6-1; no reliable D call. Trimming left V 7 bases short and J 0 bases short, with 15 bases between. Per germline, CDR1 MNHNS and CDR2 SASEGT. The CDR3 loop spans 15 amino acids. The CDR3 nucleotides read TGTGCCAGCACCCTGGACGGAGCAATGAACACTGAAGCTTTCTTT. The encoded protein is CASTLDGAMNTEAFF.

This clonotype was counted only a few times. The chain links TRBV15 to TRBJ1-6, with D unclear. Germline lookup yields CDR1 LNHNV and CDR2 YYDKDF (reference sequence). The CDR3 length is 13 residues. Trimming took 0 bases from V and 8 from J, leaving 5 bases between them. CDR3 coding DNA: TGTGCCACCAGCAGAGAACGCCATTCACCCCTCCACTTT. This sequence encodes CATSRERHSPLHF.

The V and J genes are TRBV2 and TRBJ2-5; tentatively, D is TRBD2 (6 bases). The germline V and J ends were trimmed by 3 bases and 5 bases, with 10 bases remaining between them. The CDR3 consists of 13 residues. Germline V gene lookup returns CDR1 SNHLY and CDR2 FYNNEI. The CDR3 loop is CASSDQAGETQYF. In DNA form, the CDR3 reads TGTGCCAGCAGTGATCAGGCGGGGGAGACCCAGTACTTC.

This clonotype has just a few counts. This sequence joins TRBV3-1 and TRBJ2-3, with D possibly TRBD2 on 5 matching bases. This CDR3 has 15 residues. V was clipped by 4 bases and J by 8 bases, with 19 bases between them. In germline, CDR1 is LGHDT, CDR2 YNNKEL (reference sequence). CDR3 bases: TGTGCCAGCAGCCTCGGGATCCTTCCCGAGGCTACGCAGTATTTT. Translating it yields CASSLGILPEATQYF.

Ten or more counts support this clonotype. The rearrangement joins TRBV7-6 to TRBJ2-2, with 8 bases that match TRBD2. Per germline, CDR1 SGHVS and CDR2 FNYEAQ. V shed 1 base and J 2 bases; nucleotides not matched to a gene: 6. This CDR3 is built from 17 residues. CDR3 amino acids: CASSLELAGGNTGELFF. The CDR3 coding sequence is TGTGCCAGCAGCTTAGAGCTCGCGGGGGGTAACACCGGGGAGCTGTTTTTT. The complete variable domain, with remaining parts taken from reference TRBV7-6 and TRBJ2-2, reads GAGVSQSPRYKVTKRGQDVALRCDPISGHVSLYWYRQALGQGPEFLTYFNYEAQQDKSGLPNDRFSAERPEGSISTLTIQRTEQRDSAMYRCASSLELAGGNTGELFFGEGSRLTVL.

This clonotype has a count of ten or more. The CDR3 DNA reads TGTGCCAGCAGCTTCAGTCCCGGGGGAGATACGCAGTATTTT. Translating gives CASSFSPGGDTQYF. The V call is TRBV7-6, the J call TRBJ2-3; possibly TRBD2 for D (6 bases). Per the germline V gene, CDR1 is SGHVS and CDR2 is FNYEAQ. Trimming shortened V by 3 bases and J by 5 bases, and 12 bases separated the two germline ends. This CDR3 spans 14 amino acids.

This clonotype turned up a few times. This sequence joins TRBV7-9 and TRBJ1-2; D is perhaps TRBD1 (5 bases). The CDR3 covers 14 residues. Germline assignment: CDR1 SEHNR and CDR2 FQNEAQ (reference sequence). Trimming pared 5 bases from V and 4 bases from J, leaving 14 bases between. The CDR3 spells CASSPSGDFYGYTF. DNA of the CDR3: TGTGCCAGCAGCCCCAGTGGGGACTTCTATGGCTACACCTTC.